This is a list of T cell receptor beta chains from one sample in a study of blood T cell repertoires in COVID-19. Profiling relied on immunoSEQ multiplex PCR, and the TCRdb table lists in-frame clones only, not all of them. The sample carries fewer than 15,000 clones, around 92% recorded once. The source material was peripheral blood. These TCRs come from a human donor with active COVID-19. The donor label of this sample is uncertain. CDR3s include the opening cysteine and the closing phenylalanine or tryptophan. D genes are given only for firm matches. Size is omitted from some rows. Given values are once, few, many or a class for expanded clones.

CASSPPPGQIYEQYF | TGTGCCAGCAGTCCCCCTCCTGGACAGATCTACGAGCAGTACTTC | TRBV6-6 | - | TRBJ2-7 | -
CASSLQPGQGYEQYF | TGTGCCAGCAGCTTACAACCGGGACAGGGTTACGAGCAGTACTTC | TRBV11-2 | TRBD1 | TRBJ2-7 | -
CASSLARMNTEAFF | TGCGCCAGCAGCTTGGCTAGGATGAACACTGAAGCTTTCTTT | TRBV5-1 | - | TRBJ1-1 | -
CAWRYRSNRLAGVYNEQFF | TGTGCCTGGAGGTACCGCTCCAATCGACTAGCGGGGGTCTACAATGAGCAGTTCTTC | TRBV30 | TRBD2 | TRBJ2-1 | -
CASSLGRNTDTQYF | TGTGCCAGCAGTTTGGGCAGGAACACAGATACGCAGTATTTT | TRBV27 | - | TRBJ2-3 | -
CASSYGREAETQYF | TGTGCCAGCAGTTACGGCAGGGAGGCAGAGACCCAGTACTTC | TRBV6-6 | - | TRBJ2-5 | -
CASSLAQGINYGYTF | TGTGCCAGCAGCTTAGCGCAGGGAATTAACTATGGCTACACCTTC | TRBV7-9 | - | TRBJ1-2 | -
CASSSSSGTAYEQYF | TGTGCCAGCAGCTCGTCTAGCGGGACCGCCTACGAGCAGTACTTC | TRBV5-4 | TRBD2 | TRBJ2-7 | -
CASRDRVVNEQFF | TGTGCCAGCAGAGACAGGGTGGTGAATGAGCAGTTCTTC | TRBV28 | TRBD1 | TRBJ2-1 | -
CASSIGGLSNYEQYF | TGTGCCAGTAGTATTGGGGGCCTTTCGAACTACGAGCAGTACTTC | TRBV19 | - | TRBJ2-7 | -
CASSRAGNYNEQFF | TGTGCCAGCAGCCGTGCAGGGAACTACAATGAGCAGTTCTTC | TRBV4-2 | - | TRBJ2-1 | -
CASSSPERSTDTQYF | TGTGCCAGCAGTTCCCCCGAGCGTAGCACAGATACGCAGTATTTT | TRBV27 | - | TRBJ2-3 | -
CASIPGELFF | TGCGCCAGCATCCCCGGGGAACTGTTTTTT | TRBV10-2 | - | TRBJ1-4 | -
CASSRRQGRNEQFF | TGTGCCAGCAGCCGGAGACAGGGGCGAAATGAGCAGTTCTTC | TRBV6-5 | TRBD1 | TRBJ2-1 | -
CASSKTAQPQHF | TGTGCCAGCAGCAAGACAGCTCAGCCCCAGCATTTT | TRBV7-9 | - | TRBJ1-5 | few
CASSGGRGRAYNEQFF | TGTGCCAGCAGCGGGGGACGCGGGAGGGCCTACAATGAGCAGTTCTTC | TRBV27 | TRBD2 | TRBJ2-1 | -
CASSPTGQGGRNTEAFF | TGTGCCAGCTCACCAACTGGACAGGGGGGAAGGAACACTGAAGCTTTCTTT | TRBV18 | TRBD1 | TRBJ1-1 | once
CASSPSGGAETQYF | TGTGCCAGCAGCCCTAGCGGGGGGGCGGAGACCCAGTACTTC | TRBV4-2 | TRBD2 | TRBJ2-5 | -
CASSLGPGNYGYTF | TGTGCCAGCAGCTTAGGTCCAGGGAACTATGGCTACACCTTC | TRBV13 | - | TRBJ1-2 | -
CARKQNSGNTIYF | TGTGCCAGAAAACAGAATTCTGGAAACACCATATATTTT | TRBV2 | - | TRBJ1-3 | -
CASSTSGGGTDTQYF | TGTGCCAGCAGCACATCAGGGGGCGGCACAGATACGCAGTATTTT | TRBV11-2 | TRBD1 | TRBJ2-3 | -
CASSTGTADPQHF | TGTGCCAGTAGCACCGGGACAGCGGACCCCCAGCATTTT | TRBV19 | TRBD1 | TRBJ1-5 | -
CASSSGRLPGGTEAFF | TGTGCCAGTAGTTCAGGAAGGCTCCCCGGGGGCACTGAAGCTTTCTTT | TRBV19 | - | TRBJ1-1 | once
CASSSFQGGTGELFF | TGTGCCAGTAGTAGTTTCCAGGGGGGCACCGGGGAGCTGTTTTTT | TRBV19 | - | TRBJ2-2 | once
CASSYGGAGNSPLHF | TGTGCCAGCAGTTACGGGGGGGCTGGTAATTCACCCCTCCACTTT | TRBV6-5 | - | TRBJ1-6 | -
CASSPREAGGYTF | TGTGCCAGCAGTCCAAGGGAGGCTGGAGGCTACACCTTC | TRBV12-3/TRBV12-4 | - | TRBJ1-2 | -
CASSVRGAGGETQYF | TGTGCCAGCAGCGTACGGGGGGCAGGAGGAGAGACCCAGTACTTC | TRBV9 | - | TRBJ2-5 | -
CASSEETGAGNTIYF | TGTGCCAGCAGTGAAGAGACAGGGGCTGGAAACACCATATATTTT | TRBV6-1 | TRBD1 | TRBJ1-3 | large
CATSDTRGGGRTDTQYF | TGTGCCACCAGTGATACCCGCGGGGGAGGGAGGACAGATACGCAGTATTTT | TRBV24-1 | TRBD2 | TRBJ2-3 | -
CSASSLAGPYEQYF | TGCAGTGCTAGTAGCCTAGCGGGTCCCTACGAGCAGTACTTC | TRBV20-1 | TRBD2 | TRBJ2-7 | -
CASSLDNQETQYF | TGCGCCAGCAGCTTGGACAACCAAGAGACCCAGTACTTC | TRBV5-1 | - | TRBJ2-5 | -
CASSILAGSRRDNEQFF | TGTGCCAGTAGTATACTAGCAGGTAGCCGCCGCGACAATGAGCAGTTCTTC | TRBV19 | - | TRBJ2-1 | -
CASSLETGSEQYF | TGTGCCAGCAGCTTAGAGACAGGGTCAGAGCAGTACTTC | TRBV7-6 | TRBD1 | TRBJ2-7 | few
CASRKDRDTEAFF | TGTGCCAGTAGAAAGGACAGGGACACTGAAGCTTTCTTT | TRBV19 | TRBD1 | TRBJ1-1 | -
CASSLGVAGGYNEQFF | TGTGCCAGCAGTTTAGGTGTAGCGGGGGGATACAATGAGCAGTTCTTC | TRBV27 | TRBD2 | TRBJ2-1 | -
CASSSRTGGTTLYPDTQYF | TGTGCCAGCAGCTCCCGGACAGGGGGCACTACCCTGTACCCAGATACGCAGTATTTT | TRBV5-6 | TRBD1 | TRBJ2-3 | -
CASRVQGGNSPLHF | TGTGCCAGCAGAGTCCAGGGTGGTAATTCACCCCTCCACTTT | TRBV27 | - | TRBJ1-6 | few
CASSPTGGAPVETQYF | TGTGCCAGCAGTCCAACGGGGGGGGCGCCGGTTGAGACCCAGTACTTC | TRBV27 | TRBD2 | TRBJ2-5 | -
CASAFGVSGNTIYF | TGCGCCAGCGCATTCGGGGTATCTGGAAACACCATATATTTT | TRBV5-1 | - | TRBJ1-3 | -
CASSWTEDKSYEQYF | TGCGCCAGCAGCTGGACAGAAGATAAATCCTACGAGCAGTACTTC | TRBV5-1 | - | TRBJ2-7 | -
CASSPGLAGVRYEQYF | TGTGCCAGTAGCCCCGGACTAGCGGGAGTCAGGTACGAGCAGTACTTC | TRBV19 | TRBD2 | TRBJ2-7 | -
CASKQAGGNSPLHF | TGTGCCAGCAAACAAGCAGGGGGCAATTCACCCCTCCACTTT | TRBV7-2 | TRBD1 | TRBJ1-6 | once
CASSQEYRAGELFF | TGTGCCAGCAGCCAAGAATATCGCGCCGGGGAGCTGTTTTTT | TRBV14 | - | TRBJ2-2 | -
CASSYFRGPLHF | TGTGCCAGCAGTTACTTCAGGGGGCCCCTCCACTTT | TRBV6-5 | TRBD1 | TRBJ1-6 | -
CASSAQGARNTEAFF | TGTGCCAGCAGTGCTCAGGGGGCGAGGAACACTGAAGCTTTCTTT | TRBV28 | TRBD1 | TRBJ1-1 | -
CASSLRESSYNEQFF | TGTGCCAGCAGCTTAAGGGAGAGCTCCTACAATGAGCAGTTCTTC | TRBV11-2 | - | TRBJ2-1 | -
CASSLSLGQGAWEETQYF | TGTGCCAGCAGTTTATCCCTTGGACAGGGGGCGTGGGAAGAGACCCAGTACTTC | TRBV28 | TRBD1 | TRBJ2-5 | -
CSVVHREGITNEKLFF | TGCAGCGTTGTTCACAGGGAGGGGATCACTAATGAAAAACTGTTTTTT | TRBV29-1 | - | TRBJ1-4 | once
CASSPGFFVGYTF | TGTGCCAGCAGTCCAGGGTTTTTTGTTGGCTACACCTTC | TRBV2 | - | TRBJ1-2 | -
CASSPPLSGNTIYF | TGCGCCAGCAGCCCGCCACTCTCTGGAAACACCATATATTTT | TRBV4-1 | - | TRBJ1-3 | few
CASSPQVVGANVLTF | TGTGCCAGCTCGCCTCAGGTAGTTGGGGCCAACGTCCTGACTTTC | TRBV2 | - | TRBJ2-6 | -
CSAISRQGYF | TGCAGTGCTATTTCCCGCCAGGGCTACTTC | TRBV20-1 | - | TRBJ2-7 | -
CASQRGASTDTQYF | TGTGCCAGCCAGCGGGGGGCAAGCACAGATACGCAGTATTTT | TRBV11-3 | TRBD2 | TRBJ2-3 | -
CASSLRPPPTELFF | TGTGCCAGCAGTTTGCGGCCGCCTCCCACGGAACTGTTTTTT | TRBV28 | - | TRBJ1-4 | -
CSVYGTADENGYTF | TGCAGCGTCTACGGGACAGCTGATGAGAATGGCTACACCTTC | TRBV29-1 | TRBD1 | TRBJ1-2 | -